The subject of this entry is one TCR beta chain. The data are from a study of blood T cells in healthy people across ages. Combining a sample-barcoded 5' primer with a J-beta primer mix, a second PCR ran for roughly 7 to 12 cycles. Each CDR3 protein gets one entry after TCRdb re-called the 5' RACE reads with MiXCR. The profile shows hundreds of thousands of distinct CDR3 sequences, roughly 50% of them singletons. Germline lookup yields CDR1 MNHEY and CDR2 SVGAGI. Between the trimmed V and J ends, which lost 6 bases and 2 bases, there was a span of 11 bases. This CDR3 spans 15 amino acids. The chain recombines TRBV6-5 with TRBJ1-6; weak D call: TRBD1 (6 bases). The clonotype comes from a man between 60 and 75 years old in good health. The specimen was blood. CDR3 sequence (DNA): TGTGCCAGCAGCCACAGGGTGACCTATAATTCACCCCTCCACTTT. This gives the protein CASSHRVTYNSPLHF.